This entry is about one T cell receptor (beta chain). No antigen is known for it. Within one base of it there is no much larger clone, and no base qualities were kept. CDR1 SNHLY and CDR2 FYNNEI are derived from the germline V gene. The CDR3 numbers 14 residues from cysteine through phenylalanine. Only CDR3 DNA remains: 42 bases, in frame from the first base. V is pared back by 11 bases and J by 5 bases, with 19 bases lying between the germline termini. The treatment or condition label corresponds to: roughly 11-day PBMC culture with coronavirus spike peptide pools or control peptides (ViraFEST assay). The study used the ViraFEST assay, which expanded antigen-specific T cells with peptide pools and then identified expanded clonotypes by TCR sequencing. The convalescent patients' positive SARS-CoV-2 PCR tests were from March to December 2020, which was before the Alpha, Beta and Delta variants emerged in the United States. PBMCs were cultured at around 2 million per well in IMDM supplemented with approximately 5% human AB serum and roughly 10 IU/ml IL-2, with 9.5 to 10 ug/ml peptide pools added. Half of the culture medium was replaced with fresh IL-2-containing medium on days 3 and 7. Once the cells had been in culture for about 10 days, the EasySep CD4+ T cell isolation kit was used to isolate CD4+ T cells by negative selection. Ficoll-Paque Plus gradient centrifugation was used to isolate PBMCs from whole blood, and the isolated PBMCs were then either used fresh or cryopreserved at -140C. Culture conditions were generally each tested in triplicate wells.

This entry is derived from a study of vaccination and CD4 T cells after COVID-19 (dated 2022 in TCRdb). In the study overall: Convalescent patients had a positive SARS-CoV-2 result on nasal swab PCR, and of these patients, some 10 had mild disease and one had severe disease. In the convalescent cohort there were six males and four females, among whom were two Hispanic individuals, seven Caucasians, two Asians and one multiracial person. Participants received two doses of either the Pfizer-BioNTech BNT162b2 vaccine (n=8) or the Moderna mRNA-1273 vaccine (n=2). Post-COVID blood samples were collected from convalescent patients a median of approximately 100 days after diagnosis, with a range of about 30 to 161 days. The time from the second vaccine dose to post-vaccine blood sampling had a median of roughly 70 days and ranged from roughly 12 to 241 days. Culture stimuli were overlapping spike peptide pools from SARS-CoV-2 and from the common cold coronaviruses HCoV-NL63, HCoV-OC43 and HCoV-229E. As controls, cultures received a CEFX viral epitope pool (the positive control), an HIV-1 Nef peptide pool (the negative control), or no peptide at all. The spike-specific CD4+ TCR repertoire was compared before and after mRNA vaccination in nine to ten COVID-19 convalescent patients and several infection-naive healthy vaccine recipients. Study-wide findings and limitations: The median number of SARS-CoV-2-reactive clonotypes rose from around 20 after infection to 38 after vaccination, but the change was not significant. Of the vaccine-specific clones found in convalescent patients, nearly all (304 of 307) were mono-reactive for SARS-CoV-2 spike instead of being cross-reactive with common cold coronaviruses. Relatively few convalescent patients were included in the study, and early timepoints after natural infection were not analyzed. Among convalescent patients, a median roughly 90% of the SARS-CoV-2-reactive clones seen after vaccination appeared only after vaccination, which suggests priming specific to the vaccine.

Libraries came from PCR. DNA from cultured CD4+ T cells underwent TCR sequencing with the Oncomine TCR Beta short-read assay at the Johns Hopkins FTIC core. Genomic DNA was extracted from the cultured CD4+ T cells with the QIAamp micro DNA kit. Oncomine TCR Beta libraries from cultured CD4+ T cells were pooled with unique dual indexes and sequenced on an Illumina iSeq 100. On the study's bioinformatics: Non-productive sequences were removed, and CDR3s that did not start with C, did not end with F or W, or were shorter than 7 amino acids were discarded. Antigen-specific clonotypes were identified with the MANAFEST web application by comparing peptide-stimulated wells with reference and other culture wells. Positive clones required FDR below 0.05, an odds ratio above 5, and productive frequency above 0.1% in at least two of three replicate wells. A clonotype was classed as cross-reactive if the clonotype showed significant expansion both in SARS-CoV-2 spike wells and in at least one common cold coronavirus spike condition. CDR3 homology was assessed with Levenshtein distances (stringdist) and unrooted phylogenetic trees (ape) in R version 3.6.1. The raw public reads went through TCRdb reprocessing: fastp at Q25, MiXCR clone calling, in-frame beta chains kept. Rows matching on CDR3 protein sequence are summarized as one entry with the most common DNA and genes. It is TCRdb's table, rather than the study itself, that gives the V and J calls and clone size. The sample table records roughly 16,000 distinct CDR3 sequences; roughly 51% of these occur just once. Around 33% of the sample belongs to the ten largest clones.

This clonotype was sampled from a human donor with COVID-19. Here the sequenced sample was cultured CD4+ T cells from blood, taken after SARS-CoV-2 vaccination. The rearranged segments are TRBV2 and TRBJ2-1, and possibly TRBD2, on 7 matching bases. The nucleotide sequence is given as TGTGCCTCCTCACGGGGGGCGAGGAACAATGAGCAGTTCTTC. It specifies CASSRGARNNEQFF.